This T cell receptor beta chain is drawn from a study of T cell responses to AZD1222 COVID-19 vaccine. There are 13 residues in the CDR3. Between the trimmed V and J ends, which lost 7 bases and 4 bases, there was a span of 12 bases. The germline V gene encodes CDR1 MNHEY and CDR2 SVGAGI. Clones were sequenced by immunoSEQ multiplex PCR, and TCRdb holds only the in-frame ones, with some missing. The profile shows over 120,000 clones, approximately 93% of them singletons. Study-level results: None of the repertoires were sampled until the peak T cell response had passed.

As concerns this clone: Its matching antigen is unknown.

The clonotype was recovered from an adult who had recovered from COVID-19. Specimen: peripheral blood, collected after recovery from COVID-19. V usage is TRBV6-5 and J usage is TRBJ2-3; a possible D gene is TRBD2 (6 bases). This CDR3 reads CASKTSQPDTQYF. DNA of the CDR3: TGTGCCAGCAAGACTAGTCAGCCAGATACGCAGTATTTT.